A single TCR beta chain is shown here with its context. The source of the sample is a study of T cell clonotyping in hematopoietic cell transplantation. V dropped 7 bases and J dropped 1 base, with 11 bases sitting between them. CDR1 is MDHEN and CDR2 is SYDVKM in the germline V gene. The CDR3 length is 13 residues. Using immunoSEQ multiplex PCR, the repertoire was profiled, and TCRdb retains in-frame clones only, with some absent. The sample has around 11,000 clones, 89% seen once; the top ten hold less than 20%. Sequences were derived from PBMCs, sampled 100 days after allogeneic stem cell transplant. The sequence came from a female patient between 55 and 75 years old who had an allogeneic stem cell transplant from an unrelated donor, so the T cells may come from the graft donor. Some clones in this sample may be carry-over from other donors' samples. V gene TRBV28 combines with J gene TRBJ2-7; D may correspond to TRBD1 or TRBD2 (5 bases each). CDR3 nucleotide sequence: TGTGCCAGCACCCCGGGACGGTCCTACGAGCAGTACTTC. This sequence encodes CASTPGRSYEQYF.